The 13 T cell receptor beta chains below all came from one sample that was sequenced in a study of blood T cell repertoires in COVID-19. The table came from immunoSEQ multiplex PCR; TCRdb's copy has only in-frame clones and leaves some out. The data contain more than 250,000 clones, around nine tenths of them seen just once; the ten biggest clones take up 1%. The sequenced material came from peripheral blood. Receptors were obtained from a man aged 50-60 years with active or convalescent COVID-19.

The J gene is TRBJ1-3, the V gene TRBV5-1, with D perhaps TRBD1 (5 bases). The CDR3 runs 16 residues. From germline, CDR1 is SGHRS and CDR2 YFSETQ. Trimming cost V 2 bases and J 0 bases, with 12 bases left between them. CDR3 DNA: TGCGCCAGCAGCTTCGACAAGGGACTCTCTGGAAACACCATATATTTT. As protein: CASSFDKGLSGNTIYF.

V is TRBV18 and J is TRBJ1-2, with a possible D match to TRBD1 (6 bases). Trimming took 0 bases from V and 5 from J, leaving 10 bases between them. The CDR3 length is 14 residues. In germline, CDR1 is KGHSH, CDR2 LQKENI. The CDR3 DNA follows: TGTGCCAGCTCACCACCGGAACAGGGTTATGGCTACACCTTC. This gives the protein CASSPPEQGYGYTF. Complete variable domain (other parts from reference TRBV18 and TRBJ1-2): NAGVMQNPRHLVRRRGQEARLRCSPMKGHSHVYWYRQLPEEGLKFMVYLQKENIIDESGMPKERFSAEFPKEGPSILRIQQVVRGDSAAYFCASSPPEQGYGYTFGSGTRLTVV.

This rearrangement joins TRBV5-1 to TRBJ2-3, with TRBD2 matching 11 bases. The junction had 8 bases not matched to a gene; V was cut back by 4 bases and J by 4 bases. The CDR3 totals 16 residues. Germline loops: CDR1 SGHRS, CDR2 YFSETQ. The CDR3 loop reads CASSPIAGGLSDTQYF. The CDR3 DNA is TGCGCCAGCAGCCCTATAGCGGGGGGGCTATCAGATACGCAGTATTTT.

The chain combines TRBV6-2 or TRBV6-3 with TRBJ2-1; 8 nucleotides align to TRBD2. V was pared by 3 bases and J by 1 base, with 8 bases of the junction left unmatched. Germline V gene lookup returns CDR1 MNHEY and CDR2 SVGEGT. The CDR3 is 17 residues long. The CDR3 sequence is CASSYDRGGGSYNEQFF. The CDR3 region has the DNA TGTGCCAGCAGTTATGATCGTGGCGGGGGGTCCTACAATGAGCAGTTCTTC.

The CDR3 nucleotides read TGTGCCAGCAGCTCCTGGGACAGGGCTGACAACACCTTC. It translates to CASSSWDRADNTF. The chain links TRBV7-9 to TRBJ1-2, with 9 bases fitting TRBD1. The germline CDR1 and CDR2 sequences are SEHNR and FQNEAQ (reference sequence). The CDR3 covers 13 residues. The V and J ends lost 4 bases and 12 bases, in that order; junction bases with no gene match: 9.

The V and J genes are TRBV18 and TRBJ2-2, with D unclear. Germline V gene lookup returns CDR1 KGHSH and CDR2 LQKENI. The CDR3 extends over 15 amino acids. V dropped 3 bases and J dropped 3 bases, with 11 bases sitting between them. DNA for the CDR3: TGTGCCAGCTCACCTCCTATCCTGGACACCGGGGAGCTGTTTTTT. Its translation: CASSPPILDTGELFF.

The V call is TRBV7-8, the J call TRBJ2-7, with D tentatively TRBD2 (6 bases). V lost 5 bases and J 6 bases, leaving 14 bases between the germline ends. There are 13 residues in the CDR3. Looked up from germline, CDR1 is SGHVS and CDR2 is FQNEAQ. The CDR3 loop is CASSTSRRGEQYF. The CDR3 nucleotides read TGTGCCAGCAGCACTAGCCGGAGAGGCGAGCAGTACTTC.

The chain is built from TRBV9 and TRBJ2-1; the match to TRBD2 covers 7 bases. Germline CDR1 SGDLS, CDR2 YYNGEE. Unmatched junction bases numbered 8, after V lost 4 bases and J lost 1 base. The CDR3 length is 16 residues. The CDR3 nucleotides read TGTGCCAGCAGCCCACGGGACTACTCGTCCTACAATGAGCAGTTCTTC. Protein product: CASSPRDYSSYNEQFF. Filled out from reference TRBV9 and TRBJ2-1, the complete variable domain reads DSGVTQTPKHLITATGQRVTLRCSPRSGDLSVYWYQQSLDQGLQFLIQYYNGEERAKGNILERFSAQQFPDLHSELNLSSLELGDSALYFCASSPRDYSSYNEQFFGPGTRLTVL.

Turning to this clone: Other DNA sequences in this sample translate to the same CDR3. The chain links TRBV14 to TRBJ2-2; D is unclear. Deletions cut 1 base from V and 0 bases from J, with 3 bases between. The germline CDR1 and CDR2 sequences are SGHDN and FVKESK. CDR3 length equals 14 residues. DNA for the CDR3: TGTGCCAGCAGCCAAGTCGCGAACACCGGGGAGCTGTTTTTT. Translation gives CASSQVANTGELFF.

The gene calls are TRBV18 and TRBJ2-1, with TRBD1 matching 7 bases. V shed 6 bases and J 6 bases; nucleotides not matched to a gene: 11. The CDR3 runs 15 residues. Germline values: CDR1 KGHSH, CDR2 LQKENI. CDR3 loop: CASSPGRGSSNEQFF. CDR3 DNA sequence: TGTGCCAGCTCTCCCGGCAGGGGGTCTAGCAATGAGCAGTTCTTC.

This clone was seen more than once but under ten times. This sequence joins TRBV4-3 and TRBJ2-2; 10 bases are a match to TRBD2. The CDR3 spans 17 residues. In germline, CDR1 is LGHNA, CDR2 YSLEER. V lost 3 bases to trimming and J lost 6 bases; unmatched junction nucleotides: 10. The CDR3 is CASSQGYSGGPSGELFF. As DNA, the CDR3 is TGCGCCAGCAGCCAGGGATATAGCGGGGGGCCGTCCGGGGAGCTGTTTTTT.

V usage is TRBV28 and J usage is TRBJ1-5; unclear D gene. From germline, CDR1 is MDHEN and CDR2 SYDVKM. Trimming shortened V by 4 bases and J by 7 bases, and 11 bases separated the two germline ends. The CDR3 has 13 residues. For the CDR3, the DNA is TGTGCCAGCAGTTCCTCAGACGGGCAGCCCCAGCATTTT. It translates to CASSSSDGQPQHF.

CDR3 DNA: TGTGCCAGCAGCTTAAGCATTAGGGGTGAGCAGTTCTTC. This sequence encodes CASSLSIRGEQFF. This rearrangement joins TRBV7-3 to TRBJ2-1, with a weak D call TRBD1 (5 bases). This CDR3 comprises 13 residues. The germline gives CDR1 SGHTA, CDR2 FQGTGA. Trimming cost V 1 base and J 9 bases, with 10 bases left between them.